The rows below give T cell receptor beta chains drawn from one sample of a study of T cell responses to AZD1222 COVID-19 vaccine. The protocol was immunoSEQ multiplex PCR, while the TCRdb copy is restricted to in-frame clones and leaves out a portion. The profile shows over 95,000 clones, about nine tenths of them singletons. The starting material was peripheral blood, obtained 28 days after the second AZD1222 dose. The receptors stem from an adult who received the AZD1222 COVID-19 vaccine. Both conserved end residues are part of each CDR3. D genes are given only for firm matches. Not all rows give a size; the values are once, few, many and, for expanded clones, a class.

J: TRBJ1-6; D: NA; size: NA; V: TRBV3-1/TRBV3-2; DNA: TGTGCCAGCAGGGGGACGGCCGGGAATTCACCCCTCCACTTT; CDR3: CASRGTAGNSPLHF
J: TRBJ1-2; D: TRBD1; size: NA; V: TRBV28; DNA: TGTGCCAGCAGTTCGATACAGGGGATCTATGGCTACACCTTC; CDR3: CASSSIQGIYGYTF
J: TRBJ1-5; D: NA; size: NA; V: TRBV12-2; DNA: TGTGCAAGTCGCTCCAGAGGGTCCCAGCCCCAGCATTTT; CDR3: CASRSRGSQPQHF
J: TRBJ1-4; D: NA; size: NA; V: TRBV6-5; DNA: TGTGCCAGCAGGACAGCAACTAATGAAAAACTGTTTTTT; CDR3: CASRTATNEKLFF
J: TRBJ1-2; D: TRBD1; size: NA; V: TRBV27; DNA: TGTGCCAGCAGTTTCGCCCGGACAGGGGACTATGGCTACACCTTC; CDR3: CASSFARTGDYGYTF
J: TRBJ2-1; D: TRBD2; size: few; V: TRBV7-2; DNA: TGTGCCAGCAGCTTAGTAGCGGGAGGGCTTGGAAATGAGCAGTTCTTC; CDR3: CASSLVAGGLGNEQFF
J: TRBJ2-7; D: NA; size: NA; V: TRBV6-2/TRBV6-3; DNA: TGTGCCAGCAGTTTCGGGGGTCTCGGCCCCTACGAGCAGTACTTC; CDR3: CASSFGGLGPYEQYF
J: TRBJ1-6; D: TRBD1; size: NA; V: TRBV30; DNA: TGTGCCTGGAGTGTACAGGGGGGGATCTCCTATAATTCACCCCTCCACTTT; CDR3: CAWSVQGGISYNSPLHF
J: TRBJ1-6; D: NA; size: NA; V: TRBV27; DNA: TGTGCCACCAAATCGTTTGAGATGGGAGGGGTCTATAATTCACCCCTCCACTTT; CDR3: CATKSFEMGGVYNSPLHF
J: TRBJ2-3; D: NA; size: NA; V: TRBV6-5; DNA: TGTGCCAGCACCGAGGGGCCCGGCTACACAGATACGCAGTATTTT; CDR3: CASTEGPGYTDTQYF
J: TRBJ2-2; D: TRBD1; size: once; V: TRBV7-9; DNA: TGTGCCAGCCGACCCTCGACAGGGCCCGGGGAGCTGTTTTTT; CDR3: CASRPSTGPGELFF
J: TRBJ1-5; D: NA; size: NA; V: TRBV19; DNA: TGTGCCAGTACCACCTTGGGTAGCAATCAGCCCCAGCATTTT; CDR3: CASTTLGSNQPQHF
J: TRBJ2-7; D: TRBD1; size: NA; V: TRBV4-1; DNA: TGCGCCAGCAGCCCAGCTACGGGACAGGGACGGTACGAGCAGTACTTC; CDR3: CASSPATGQGRYEQYF
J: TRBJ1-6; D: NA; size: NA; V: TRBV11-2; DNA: TGTGCCAGCAGCTCCCCCGTCCTGGCGAATTCACCCCTCCACTTT; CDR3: CASSSPVLANSPLHF
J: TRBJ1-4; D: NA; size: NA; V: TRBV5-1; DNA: TGCGCCAGCAGCTTGGACCCTGCCGGGACGCAAACTAATGAAAAACTGTTTTTT; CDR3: CASSLDPAGTQTNEKLFF
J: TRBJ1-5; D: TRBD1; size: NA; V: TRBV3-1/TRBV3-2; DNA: TGTGCCAGCAGCTTTCAGGGGGATCAGCCCCAGCATTTT; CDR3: CASSFQGDQPQHF
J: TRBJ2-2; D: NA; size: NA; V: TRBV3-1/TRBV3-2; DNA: TGTGCCAGCAGCCAAAGGGGGAACACCGGGGAGCTGTTTTTT; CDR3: CASSQRGNTGELFF
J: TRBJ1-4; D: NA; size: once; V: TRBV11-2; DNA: TGTGCCAGCAGTTTAGGGGCAACTAATGAAAAACTGTTTTTT; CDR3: CASSLGATNEKLFF
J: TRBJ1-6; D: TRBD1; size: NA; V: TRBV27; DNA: TGTGCCAGCAGCCCACCGAGGAAAACGGGACAGTACTATAATTCACCCCTCCACTTT; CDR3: CASSPPRKTGQYYNSPLHF
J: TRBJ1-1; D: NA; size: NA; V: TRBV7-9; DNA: TGTGCCAGCAGCTTATCCTTGGGAGGAAACACTGAAGCTTTCTTT; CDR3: CASSLSLGGNTEAFF
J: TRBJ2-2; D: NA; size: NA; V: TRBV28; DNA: TGTGCCAGCAGTGGGGCGGAGGCCATAGCTCAGGGGGAGCTGTTTTTT; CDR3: CASSGAEAIAQGELFF
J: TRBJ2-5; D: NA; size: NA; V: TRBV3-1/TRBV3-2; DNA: TGTGCCAGCAGCAGATCCGTCGGACTCCAAGAGACCCAGTACTTC; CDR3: CASSRSVGLQETQYF
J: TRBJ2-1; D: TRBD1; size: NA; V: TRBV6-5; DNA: TGTGCCAGCAGCCTCGGGACAGGGTCCTACAATGAGCAGTTCTTC; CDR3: CASSLGTGSYNEQFF